These 14 T cell receptor beta chains came from one sample sequenced in a study of T-cell memory formation after mild COVID-19. TCRdb analysed the 5' RACE reads with MiXCR anew, one entry per CDR3 protein. The data show about 190,000 distinct CDR3 sequences, around 18% seen once. What was sequenced was PBMCs or a T cell subset sorted from them (not recorded which). The receptors come from an adult woman who had mild COVID-19 (a few samples of this study predate the infection). Cell type and time point are not known.

This clonotype was observed a few times. This rearrangement joins TRBV5-1 to TRBJ2-5; either TRBD1 or TRBD2 may supply D (5 bases each). V lost 6 bases to trimming and J lost 1 base, with 19 bases between them. The CDR3 spans 16 residues. Looked up from germline, CDR1 is SGHRS and CDR2 is YFSETQ. CDR3 sequence (DNA): TGCGCCAGCAACCGGGGCGCAGGTAGGGCCCAAGAGACCCAGTACTTC. It yields the protein CASNRGAGRAQETQYF.

In the case of this clonotype: An end of the junction does not agree with germline; a read error may underlie this. The V gene is TRBV3-1, the J gene TRBJ1-6, with D maybe TRBD1 (6 bases). Germline loops: CDR1 LGHDT, CDR2 YNNKEL (reference sequence). The CDR3 length is 17 residues. The CDR3 is CARSQGGHLARNSPLHF. The CDR3 DNA is TGTGCCAGAAGCCAAGGGGGACACTTGGCTAGAAATTCACCCCTCCACTTT.

This clonotype occurred a few times. The chain links TRBV12-3 or TRBV12-4 to TRBJ2-1; 10 bases map to TRBD2. Unmatched junction bases numbered 5, after V lost 2 bases and J lost 7 bases. CDR3 size: 15 residues. CDR3 bases: TGTGCCAGCAGTTTAAGGCTAGCGGGAGTTAATGAGCAGTTCTTC. Protein: CASSLRLAGVNEQFF.

In this sample, this clonotype turned up many times. The chain couples TRBV5-1 to TRBJ1-1; D ambiguous. Germline V gene data show CDR1 as SGHRS and CDR2 as YFSETQ. The CDR3 is made up of 14 amino acids. V was cut by 0 bases and J by 1 base, with 7 bases left in between. The CDR3 DNA is TGCGCCAGCAGCTTGGGACACCAGAACACTGAAGCTTTCTTT. It yields the protein CASSLGHQNTEAFF.

The V call is TRBV6-5, the J call TRBJ2-2; maybe TRBD1 (6 bases). This CDR3 region has 16 residues. From germline, CDR1 is MNHEY and CDR2 SVGAGI. Trimming pared 5 bases from V and 3 bases from J, leaving 16 bases between. The DNA of the CDR3 is TGTGCCAGCAGTCCTCCTAGGACAGTAGACACCGGGGAGCTGTTTTTT. Translation: CASSPPRTVDTGELFF.

The V call is TRBV15, the J call TRBJ1-3; no firm D call. The CDR3 contains 16 residues. The V end was cut by 1 base, the J end by 0 bases, with 10 bases between. Looked up from germline, CDR1 is LNHNV and CDR2 is YYDKDF (reference sequence). The DNA of the CDR3 is TGTGCCACCAGCAGAGCACCCATTAGCTCTGGAAACACCATATATTTT. It encodes CATSRAPISSGNTIYF. The variable domain in full, completed from reference TRBV15 and TRBJ1-3, reads DAMVIQNPRYQVTQFGKPVTLSCSQTLNHNVMYWYQQKSSQAPKLLFHYYDKDFNNEADTPDNFQSRRPNTSFCFLDIRSPGLGDTAMYLCATSRAPISSGNTIYFGEGSWLTVV.

The V call is TRBV5-1, the J call TRBJ1-6, with 8 positions matching TRBD1. Germline-derived CDR1 and CDR2 are SGHRS and YFSETQ. The V gene end was trimmed by 0 bases and the J gene end by 9 bases; junction bases not matched to a gene: 2. The CDR3 spans 14 residues. This CDR3 reads CASSLDRGVSPLHF. CDR3 DNA sequence: TGCGCCAGCAGCTTGGACAGGGGGGTTTCACCCCTCCACTTT.

V is TRBV7-3 and J is TRBJ2-1, with D maybe TRBD1 (6 bases). Per germline, CDR1 SGHTA and CDR2 FQGTGA. V was cut by 5 bases and J by 4 bases, with 15 bases left in between. The CDR3 is 15 residues long. The CDR3 DNA reads TGTGCCAGCAGCCCAGGGGCTACCCAATACAATGAGCAGTTCTTC. It codes for CASSPGATQYNEQFF.

The gene calls are TRBV19 and TRBJ2-5, with 11 bases matching TRBD1. Germline CDR1 is LNHDA and CDR2 is SQIVND (reference sequence). Trimming removed 6 bases from V and 2 bases from J; junction bases left unmatched: 5. This CDR3 spans 15 amino acids. The CDR3 nucleotides are TGTGCCAGTAGGAGGACAGGGGGCATTCAAGAGACCCAGTACTTC. Protein product: CASRRTGGIQETQYF. Using reference TRBV19 and TRBJ2-5 for the parts outside the CDR3, the full variable domain is DGGITQSPKYLFRKEGQNVTLSCEQNLNHDAMYWYRQDPGQGLRLIYYSQIVNDFQKGDIAEGYSVSREKKESFPLTVTSAQKNPTAFYLCASRRTGGIQETQYFGPGTRLLVL.

The V call is TRBV29-1, the J call TRBJ2-7; D is uncertain. V lost 3 bases, J lost 2 bases, and 11 bases lay in between. Germline values: CDR1 SQVTM, CDR2 ANQGSEA. CDR3 length: 13 amino acids. The CDR3 nucleotides read TGCAGCGTTGACGGTCTGGCGGCCTACGAGCAGTACTTC. This translates into CSVDGLAAYEQYF.

This clonotype was picked up a small number of times. This chain joins TRBV10-3 and TRBJ2-7; TRBD1 agrees at 7 bases. V lost 6 bases, J lost 2 bases, and 4 bases stayed unmatched. The CDR3 covers 13 residues. CDR1 and CDR2 (germline): ENHRY, SYGVKD. DNA for the CDR3: TGTGCCATCAGCAGACAGGGAACCTACGAGCAGTACTTC. Translating it yields CAISRQGTYEQYF.

The chain has TRBV5-1 and TRBJ1-1; weak D call: TRBD1 (6 bases). The CDR3 sequence is 13 residues long. Trimming left V 4 bases short and J 7 bases short, with 14 bases between. Germline assignment: CDR1 SGHRS and CDR2 YFSETQ. CDR3 sequence (DNA): TGCGCCAGCAGCCTCGACAGGCGAGATGAAGCTTTCTTT. This codes for CASSLDRRDEAFF.

The rearrangement joins TRBV18 to TRBJ1-1, with D possibly being TRBD1 (6 bases). The V end was cut by 6 bases, the J end by 1 base, with 24 bases between. The CDR3 consists of 18 residues. The germline gives CDR1 KGHSH, CDR2 LQKENI. The CDR3, as DNA: TGTGCCAGCTCTACGACAGGCCAGCGTGGGGGAGCGAACACTGAAGCTTTCTTT. Protein sequence: CASSTTGQRGGANTEAFF.

The chain carries TRBV7-3 and TRBJ2-1, with a possible D match to TRBD2 (6 bases). From germline, CDR1 is SGHTA and CDR2 FQGTGA. The V gene lost 7 bases and the J gene lost 15 bases, with 19 bases spanning the gap. This CDR3 spans 12 amino acids. CDR3 loop: CASTQGAGGLFF. The CDR3 region has the DNA TGTGCCAGCACCCAAGGTGCAGGAGGGCTGTTCTTC. The full variable domain, in which reference TRBV7-3 and TRBJ2-1 provide the parts outside the CDR3, is GAGVSQTPSNKVTEKGKYVELRCDPISGHTALYWYRQSLGQGPEFLIYFQGTGAADDSGLPNDRFFAVRPEGSVSTLKIQRTERGDSAVYLCASTQGAGGLFFGPGTRLTVL.